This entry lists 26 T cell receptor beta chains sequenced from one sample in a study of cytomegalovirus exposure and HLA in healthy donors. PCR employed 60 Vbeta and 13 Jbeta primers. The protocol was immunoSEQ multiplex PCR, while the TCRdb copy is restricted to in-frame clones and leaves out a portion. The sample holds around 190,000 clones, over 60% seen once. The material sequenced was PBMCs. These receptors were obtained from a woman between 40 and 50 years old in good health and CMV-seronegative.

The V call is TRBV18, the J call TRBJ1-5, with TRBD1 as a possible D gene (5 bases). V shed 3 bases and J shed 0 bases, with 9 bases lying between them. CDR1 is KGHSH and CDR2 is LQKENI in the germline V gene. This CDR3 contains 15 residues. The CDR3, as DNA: TGTGCCAGCTCACCGGCAGGGAATAGCAATCAGCCCCAGCATTTT. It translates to CASSPAGNSNQPQHF.

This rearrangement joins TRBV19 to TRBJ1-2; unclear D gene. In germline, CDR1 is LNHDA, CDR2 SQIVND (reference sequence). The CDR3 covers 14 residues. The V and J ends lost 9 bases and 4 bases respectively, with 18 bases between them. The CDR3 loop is CASQKSGVTYGYTF. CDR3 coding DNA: TGTGCCAGCCAGAAGAGCGGAGTTACCTATGGCTACACCTTC.

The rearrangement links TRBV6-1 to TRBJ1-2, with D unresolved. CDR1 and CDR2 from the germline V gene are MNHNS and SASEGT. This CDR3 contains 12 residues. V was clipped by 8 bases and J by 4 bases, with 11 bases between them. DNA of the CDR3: TGTGCCAGCGGCACCAACAGCTATGGCTACACCTTC. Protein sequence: CASGTNSYGYTF.

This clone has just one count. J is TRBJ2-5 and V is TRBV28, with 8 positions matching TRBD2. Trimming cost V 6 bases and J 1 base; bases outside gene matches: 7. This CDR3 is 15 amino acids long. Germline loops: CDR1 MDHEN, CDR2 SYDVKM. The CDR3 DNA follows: TGTGCCAGCAGCTCCTCGGGGGGGACCCAAGAGACCCAGTACTTC. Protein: CASSSSGGTQETQYF.

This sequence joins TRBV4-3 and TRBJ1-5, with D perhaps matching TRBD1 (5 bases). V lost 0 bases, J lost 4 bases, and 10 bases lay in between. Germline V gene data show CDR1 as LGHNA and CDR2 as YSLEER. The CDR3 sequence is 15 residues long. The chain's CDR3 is CASSQDWGDNQPQHF. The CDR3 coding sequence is TGCGCCAGCAGCCAAGATTGGGGGGATAATCAGCCCCAGCATTTT.

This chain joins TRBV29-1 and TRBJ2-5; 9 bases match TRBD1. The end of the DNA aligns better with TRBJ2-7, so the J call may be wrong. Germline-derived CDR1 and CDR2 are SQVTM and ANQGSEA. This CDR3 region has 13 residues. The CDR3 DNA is TGCAGCGTTTCGACAGGGGGACACTACGAGCAGTACTTC. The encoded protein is CSVSTGGHYEQYF.

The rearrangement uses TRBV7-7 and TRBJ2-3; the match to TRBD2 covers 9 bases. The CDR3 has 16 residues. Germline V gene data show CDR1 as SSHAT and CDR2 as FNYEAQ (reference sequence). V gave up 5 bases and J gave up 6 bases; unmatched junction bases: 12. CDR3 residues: CASSRGGREGRDTQYF. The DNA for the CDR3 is TGTGCCAGCAGCCGAGGTGGGCGGGAGGGCCGGGATACGCAGTATTTT. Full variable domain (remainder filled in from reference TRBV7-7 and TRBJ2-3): GAGVSQSPRYKVTKRGQDVTLRCDPISSHATLYWYQQALGQGPEFLTYFNYEAQPDKSGLPSDRFSAERPEGSISTLTIQRTEQRDSAMYRCASSRGGREGRDTQYFGPGTRLTVL.

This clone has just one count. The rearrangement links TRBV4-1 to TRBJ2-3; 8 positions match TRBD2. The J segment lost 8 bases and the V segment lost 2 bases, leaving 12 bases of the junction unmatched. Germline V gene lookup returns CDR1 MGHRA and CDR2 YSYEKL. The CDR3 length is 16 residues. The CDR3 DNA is TGCGCCAGCAGCCAATGGTTAGCGGGAAACGCACCTACGCAGTATTTT. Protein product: CASSQWLAGNAPTQYF.

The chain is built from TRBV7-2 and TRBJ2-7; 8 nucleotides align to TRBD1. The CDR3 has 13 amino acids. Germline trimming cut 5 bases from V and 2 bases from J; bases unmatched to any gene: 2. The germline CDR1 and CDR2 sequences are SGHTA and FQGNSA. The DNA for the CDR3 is TGTGCCAGCAGCCCGACAGGGGCCTACGAGCAGTACGTC. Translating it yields CASSPTGAYEQYV.

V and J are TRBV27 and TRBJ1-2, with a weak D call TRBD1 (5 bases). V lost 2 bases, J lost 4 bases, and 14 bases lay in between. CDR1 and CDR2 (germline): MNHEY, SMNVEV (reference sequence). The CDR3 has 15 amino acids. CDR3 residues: CASSLMGVGGYGYTF. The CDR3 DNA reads TGTGCCAGCAGTTTAATGGGGGTGGGAGGCTATGGCTACACCTTC.

The CDR3 protein is CASSDRQGGENTEAFF. The CDR3 DNA is TGTGCCAGCAGCGATAGACAGGGGGGAGAGAACACTGAAGCTTTCTTT. The chain combines TRBV7-9 with TRBJ1-1, with 9 positions matching TRBD1. The ends lost 5 bases at V and 1 base at J; junction bases unmatched: 8. Germline V gene sequence: CDR1 SEHNR, CDR2 FQNEAQ (reference sequence). The CDR3 has 16 residues.

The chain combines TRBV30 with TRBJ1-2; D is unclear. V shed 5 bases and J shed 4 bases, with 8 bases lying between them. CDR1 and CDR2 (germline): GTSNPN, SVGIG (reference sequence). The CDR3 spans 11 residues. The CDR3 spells CAWVRGYGYTF. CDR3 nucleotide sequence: TGTGCCTGGGTCAGAGGCTATGGCTACACCTTC.

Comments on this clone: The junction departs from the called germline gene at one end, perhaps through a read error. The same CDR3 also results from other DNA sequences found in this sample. CDR3 coding DNA: TGCGCCAGTAGTACGAAACTAGCGGGAGGGCCTTTTCTCACCGGGGAGCTGTTTTTT. Translation gives CASSTKLAGGPFLTGELFF. This chain connects TRBV19 to TRBJ2-2; 13 nucleotides align to TRBD2. The CDR3 is made up of 19 amino acids. Germline V gene data show CDR1 as LNHDA and CDR2 as SQIVND (reference sequence).

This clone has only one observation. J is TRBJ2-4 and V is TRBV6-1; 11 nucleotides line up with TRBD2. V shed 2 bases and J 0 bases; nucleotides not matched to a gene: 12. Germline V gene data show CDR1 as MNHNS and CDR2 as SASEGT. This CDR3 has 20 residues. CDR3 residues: CASSEIRQGLAELAKNIQYF. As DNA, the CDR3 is TGTGCCAGCAGTGAAATCCGGCAGGGACTAGCGGAACTAGCCAAAAACATTCAGTACTTC.

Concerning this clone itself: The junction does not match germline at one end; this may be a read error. As DNA, the CDR3 is TGTGCCAGTAGCGGCCGGGACAGCGGGTTAAGTGGCCACACCTTC. This translates into CASSGRDSGLSGHTF. The rearrangement uses TRBV19 and TRBJ1-2; 7 nucleotides match TRBD1. The germline CDR1 and CDR2 sequences are LNHDA and SQIVND (reference sequence). CDR3 length: 15 residues. Variable domain in full (rest from reference TRBV19 and TRBJ1-2): DGGITQSPKYLFRKEGQNVTLSCEQNLNHDAMYWYRQDPGQGLRLIYYSQIVNDFQKGDIAEGYSVSREKKESFPLTVTSAQKNPTAFYLCASSGRDSGLSGHTFGSGTRLTVV.

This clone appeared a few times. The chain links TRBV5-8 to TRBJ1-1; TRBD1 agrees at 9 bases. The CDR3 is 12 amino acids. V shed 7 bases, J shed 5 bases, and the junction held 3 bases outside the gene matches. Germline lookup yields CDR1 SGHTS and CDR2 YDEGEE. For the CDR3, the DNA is TGTGCCAGCGGACAGGGGTGGACTGAAGCTTTCTTT. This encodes CASGQGWTEAFF.

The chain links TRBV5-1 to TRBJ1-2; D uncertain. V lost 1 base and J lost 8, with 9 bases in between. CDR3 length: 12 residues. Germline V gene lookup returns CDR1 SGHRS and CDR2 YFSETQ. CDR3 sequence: CASSLIGEGYTF. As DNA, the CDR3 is TGCGCCAGCAGCTTGATTGGGGAGGGCTACACCTTC.

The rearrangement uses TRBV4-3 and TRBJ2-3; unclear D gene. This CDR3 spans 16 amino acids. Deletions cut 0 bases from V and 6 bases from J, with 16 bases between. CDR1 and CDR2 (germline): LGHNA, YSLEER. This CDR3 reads CASSQEWAHPVDTQYF. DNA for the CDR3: TGCGCCAGCAGCCAAGAATGGGCTCACCCAGTGGATACGCAGTATTTT.

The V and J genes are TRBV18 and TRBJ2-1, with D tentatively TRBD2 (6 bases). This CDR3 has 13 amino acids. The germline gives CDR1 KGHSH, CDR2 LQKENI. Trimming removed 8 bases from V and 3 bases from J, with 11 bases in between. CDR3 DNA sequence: TGTGCCAGCACTATCGGGGGCTACAATGAGCAGTTCTTC. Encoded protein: CASTIGGYNEQFF.

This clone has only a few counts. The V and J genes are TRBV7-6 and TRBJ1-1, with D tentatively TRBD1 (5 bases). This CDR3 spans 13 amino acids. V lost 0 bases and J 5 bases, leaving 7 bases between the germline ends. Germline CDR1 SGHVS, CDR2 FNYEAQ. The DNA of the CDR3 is TGTGCCAGCAGCTTAGCCCAGGGTACTGAAGCTTTCTTT. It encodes CASSLAQGTEAFF.

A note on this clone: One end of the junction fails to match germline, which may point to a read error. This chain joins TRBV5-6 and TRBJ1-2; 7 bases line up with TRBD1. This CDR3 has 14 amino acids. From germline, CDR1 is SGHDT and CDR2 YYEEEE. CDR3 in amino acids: CVSSQTGIPVGYTF. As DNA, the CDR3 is TGTGTCAGCAGCCAGACAGGGATCCCGGTGGGCTACACCTTC.

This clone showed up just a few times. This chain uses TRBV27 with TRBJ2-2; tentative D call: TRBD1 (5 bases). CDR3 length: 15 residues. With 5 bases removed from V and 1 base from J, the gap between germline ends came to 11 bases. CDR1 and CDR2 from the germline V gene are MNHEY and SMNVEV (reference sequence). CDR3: CASSRGLGNTGELFF. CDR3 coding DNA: TGTGCCAGCAGTAGGGGATTGGGGAACACCGGGGAGCTGTTTTTT.

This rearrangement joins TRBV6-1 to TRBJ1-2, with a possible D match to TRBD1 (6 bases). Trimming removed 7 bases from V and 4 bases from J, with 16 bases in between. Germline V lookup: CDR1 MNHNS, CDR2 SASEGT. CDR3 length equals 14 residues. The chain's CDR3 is CASTTGYNGYGYTF. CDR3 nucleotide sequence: TGTGCCAGCACTACAGGGTATAACGGCTATGGCTACACCTTC.

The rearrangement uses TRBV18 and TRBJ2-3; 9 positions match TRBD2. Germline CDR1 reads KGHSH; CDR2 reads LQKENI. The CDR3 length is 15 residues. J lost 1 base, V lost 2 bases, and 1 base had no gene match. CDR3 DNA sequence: TGTGCCAGCTCACCAAAGCGGGGGGGCACAGATACGCAGTATTTT. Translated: CASSPKRGGTDTQYF.

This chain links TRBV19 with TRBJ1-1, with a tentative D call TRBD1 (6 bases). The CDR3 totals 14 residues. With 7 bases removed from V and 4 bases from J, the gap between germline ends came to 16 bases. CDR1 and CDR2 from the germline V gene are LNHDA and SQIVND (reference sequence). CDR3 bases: TGTGCCAGTACCCTAAGGGGGGGAATCACTGAAGCTTTCTTT. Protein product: CASTLRGGITEAFF.

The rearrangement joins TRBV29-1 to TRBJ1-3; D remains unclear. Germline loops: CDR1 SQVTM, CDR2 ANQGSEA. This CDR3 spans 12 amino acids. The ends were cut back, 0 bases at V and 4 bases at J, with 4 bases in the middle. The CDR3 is CSVEDQGNTIYF. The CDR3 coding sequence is TGCAGCGTTGAAGATCAGGGAAACACCATATATTTT.